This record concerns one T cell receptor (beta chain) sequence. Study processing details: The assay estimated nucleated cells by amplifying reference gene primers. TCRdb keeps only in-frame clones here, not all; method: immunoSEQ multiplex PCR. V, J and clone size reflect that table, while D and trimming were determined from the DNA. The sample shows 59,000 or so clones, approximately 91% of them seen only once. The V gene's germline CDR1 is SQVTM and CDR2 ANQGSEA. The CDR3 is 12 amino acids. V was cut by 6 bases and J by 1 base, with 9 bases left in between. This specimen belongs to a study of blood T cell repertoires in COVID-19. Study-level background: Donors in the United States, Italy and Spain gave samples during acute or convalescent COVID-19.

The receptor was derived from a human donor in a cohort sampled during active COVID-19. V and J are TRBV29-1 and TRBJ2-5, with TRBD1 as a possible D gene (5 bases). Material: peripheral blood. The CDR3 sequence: CSVGASQETQYF. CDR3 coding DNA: TGCAGCGTAGGGGCGTCCCAAGAGACCCAGTACTTC.